A single sample is the source of the 8 T cell receptor beta chains below, sequenced in a study of identical twins. TCRdb reanalysed the 5' RACE reads using MiXCR and keeps one entry per CDR3 protein. Here the sample spans about 200,000 distinct CDR3 sequences, around 8.1% being singletons. The sample was also linked to a second study, of yellow fever vaccine responses in identical twins.

Sequenced sample: memory (CD45RO+) T cells sorted from blood. Receptors originate from a woman aged 18-29 years in good health.

This clonotype was counted only a few times. The V call is TRBV20-1, the J call TRBJ2-3, with 9 bases that match TRBD2. The ends lost 4 bases at V and 2 bases at J; junction bases unmatched: 7. The CDR3 totals 15 residues. The germline V gene has CDR1 DFQATT and CDR2 SNEGSKA (reference sequence). CDR3 loop: CSATATSGYTDTQYF. For the CDR3, the DNA is TGCAGTGCTACCGCGACTAGCGGATACACAGATACGCAGTATTTT.

The chain employs TRBV3-1 and TRBJ2-3; D uncertain. Germline V gives CDR1 LGHDT, CDR2 YNNKEL (reference sequence). The CDR3 is 11 amino acids. Trimming removed 5 bases from V and 8 bases from J, with 8 bases in between. The CDR3 coding sequence is TGTGCCAGCAGCAAATCGGGTACGCAGTATTTT. Amino acid sequence: CASSKSGTQYF.

Only a few counts were recorded for this clonotype. The rearrangement joins TRBV3-1 to TRBJ1-1, with D unresolved. In germline, CDR1 is LGHDT, CDR2 YNNKEL (reference sequence). This CDR3 comprises 12 residues. With 4 bases removed from V and 7 bases from J, the gap between germline ends came to 10 bases. The CDR3 reads CASSRNGGEAFF. CDR3 nucleotides: TGTGCCAGCAGCCGCAACGGCGGTGAAGCTTTCTTT.

This clonotype was seen repeatedly, ten times or more. This chain joins TRBV2 and TRBJ1-2; 7 nucleotides match TRBD1. V was pared by 4 bases and J by 5 bases, with 7 bases of the junction left unmatched. The CDR3 length is 14 residues. Per germline, CDR1 SNHLY and CDR2 FYNNEI. The CDR3 region is CASSATGFDYGYTF. The CDR3 DNA follows: TGTGCCAGCAGTGCGACAGGGTTTGATTATGGCTACACCTTC.

The chain carries TRBV2 and TRBJ2-7; TRBD1 aligns across 7 bases. Germline V gene sequence: CDR1 SNHLY, CDR2 FYNNEI. V was clipped by 10 bases and J by 4 bases; unmatched bases: 13. The CDR3 extends over 14 amino acids. The CDR3 region is CATRKQGPSYEQYF. CDR3 coding DNA: TGTGCCACCAGAAAACAGGGGCCTTCTTACGAGCAGTACTTC.

The chain links TRBV20-1 to TRBJ2-1, with 7 nucleotides matching TRBD2. This CDR3 has 15 amino acids. V was clipped by 2 bases and J by 3 bases; unmatched bases: 7. Looked up from germline, CDR1 is DFQATT and CDR2 is SNEGSKA (reference sequence). In nucleotides, the CDR3 is TGCAGTGCTAGAAGGGTGGGCGGGGGCTACAATGAGCAGTTCTTC. Translation: CSARRVGGGYNEQFF.

This clonotype was seen repeatedly, ten times or more. The J gene is TRBJ1-5, the V gene TRBV6-1; weak D call: TRBD1 (6 bases). The CDR3 totals 16 residues. From germline, CDR1 is MNHNS and CDR2 SASEGT. V was shortened by 6 bases and J by 1 base, with 16 bases between the two germline ends. CDR3 in amino acids: CASRDKGGISNQPQHF. The CDR3 DNA reads TGTGCCAGCAGGGACAAAGGGGGTATAAGCAATCAGCCCCAGCATTTT.

This clonotype was counted at least ten times. V gene TRBV29-1 combines with J gene TRBJ2-1; 8 nucleotides agree with TRBD2. The CDR3 extends over 15 amino acids. Germline V CDR1 and CDR2: SQVTM, ANQGSEA. V dropped 3 bases and J dropped 6; count of bases not matched to a gene: 10. CDR3 region: CSVDNSGNGGNEQFF. In nucleotides, the CDR3 is TGCAGCGTTGATAATAGCGGGAACGGGGGCAATGAGCAGTTCTTC.